This TCR beta chain was sequenced during a study of T cell responses to AZD1222 COVID-19 vaccine. Study-wide findings and caveats: Repertoire sampling was restricted to post-peak T cell response timepoints.

The method was immunoSEQ multiplex PCR; TCRdb's version includes in-frame clones alone and lacks a portion of them. The sample includes about 120,000 clones, 80% to 95% of them seen just once. Germline V lookup: CDR1 KGHSH, CDR2 LQKENI. CDR3 length equals 14 residues. V lost 5 bases and J lost 3, with 10 bases in between. Turning to this clone: The antigen is not known.

V usage is TRBV18 and J usage is TRBJ2-2, with D uncertain. The sample consisted of peripheral blood, taken on day 0 of MenACWY control vaccination. This clonotype originated in an adult in good health. This chain's CDR3 is CASSSSMDTGELFF. DNA of the CDR3: TGTGCCAGCTCATCCTCCATGGACACCGGGGAGCTGTTTTTT.